This TCR beta chain is from a study of T cells in pancreatic ductal adenocarcinoma. Germline V lookup: CDR1 SGHTA, CDR2 FQGNSA. The CDR3 loop spans 14 amino acids. Trimming cost V 5 bases and J 4 bases, with 11 bases left between them. Comment on this clone: Its target is not known.

Selected pancreatic ductal adenocarcinoma patients had undergone surgery without neoadjuvant therapy. Study-wide findings and caveats: Tumor-versus-blood clonality comparisons may be biased toward lower tumor diversity.

Assay: immunoSEQ multiplex PCR; the TCRdb copy retains only in-frame clones and omits some. The sample holds about 97,000 clones; about 96% are singletons and the top ten take under 3.5%. The source is a human donor with pancreatic ductal adenocarcinoma. Sequenced: PBMCs. The chain links TRBV7-2 to TRBJ2-2; no reliable D call. The CDR3: CASSIDSPTGELFF. CDR3 in DNA: TGTGCCAGCAGCATAGACTCGCCCACCGGGGAGCTGTTTTTT.